A selection of T cell receptor beta chains follows, all from one sample in a study of breast tumors, draining lymph nodes, adjacent tissues. TCRdb re-analysed the multiplex PCR reads in MiXCR, keeping a single row per CDR3 protein. The sample holds some 170,000 distinct CDR3 sequences; around a third are singletons and the top ten take more than 3.5%. Sequencing was performed on axillary lymph node tissue. Source of these receptors: a female donor with breast cancer. Some clones in this sample may be carry-over from other donors' samples. CDR3s include the opening cysteine and the closing phenylalanine or tryptophan. The order of the fields is V gene, clone size, J gene, D gene, CDR3 length, CDR3 DNA, CDR3 protein. A D gene is named only where the DNA matches it firmly. Expanded clones are given a class, and other clones once, few, many or no size at all.

TRBV20-1	many	TRBJ2-1	NA	15	TGCAGTGCTAGAGATGGGGGGGGGCCGACCAATGAGCAGTTCTTC	CSARDGGGPTNEQFF
TRBV24-1	NA	TRBJ1-5	NA	14	TGTGCCACCAGTGACCTGGGGGGCGTTCAGCCCCAGCATTTT	CATSDLGGVQPQHF
TRBV6-2/TRBV6-3	many	TRBJ1-5	TRBD1	16	TGTGCCAGCAGTCCGGCAGACAGGGCGGGCAATCAGCCCCAGCATTTT	CASSPADRAGNQPQHF
TRBV2	NA	TRBJ2-2	NA	16	TGTGCCAGCAGTGAACGGGTAGCAGGGCAACCCGGGGAGCTGTTTTTT	CASSERVAGQPGELFF
TRBV24-1	many	TRBJ1-6	TRBD1	14	TGTGCCACCAGTGAGGACAGGGGTTATTCACCCCTCCACTTT	CATSEDRGYSPLHF
TRBV7-8	many	TRBJ1-6	NA	13	TGTGCCAGCAGCCCTCCGGGATATTCACCCCTCCACTTT	CASSPPGYSPLHF
TRBV28	NA	TRBJ2-1	NA	14	TGTGCCAGCGGCGCTGCAGGGGCCTACAATGAGCAGTTCTTC	CASGAAGAYNEQFF
TRBV10-2	many	TRBJ2-3	NA	14	TGCGCCAGCAGTCGACGGGAGATTGCAGATACGCAGTATTTT	CASSRREIADTQYF
TRBV6-6	many	TRBJ2-7	NA	13	TGTGCCAGCAGTGAACGGACCTCCTACGAGCAGTACTTC	CASSERTSYEQYF
TRBV9	many	TRBJ2-1	TRBD2	18	TGTGCCAGCAGCGTAGGGTCGACTAGCGGGAGAGGGTACAATGAGCAGTTCTTC	CASSVGSTSGRGYNEQFF
TRBV7-7	many	TRBJ2-5	TRBD1	16	TGTGCTAGCAGCCATTCGACAGGGGCGCGCAAAGAGACCCAGTACTTC	CASSHSTGARKETQYF
TRBV29-1	NA	TRBJ2-5	NA	9	TGCAGCGTTGAAGAGACCCAGTACTTC	CSVEETQYF
TRBV6-6	NA	TRBJ2-7	NA	18	TGTGCCAGCAGTTACTCTTATCGGGTAGGGCTCGGCTCCTACGAGCAGTACTTC	CASSYSYRVGLGSYEQYF
TRBV7-2	many	TRBJ2-3	NA	16	TGTGCCAGCAGCTTAGCTAGGAGAGGGGGTTCAGATACGCAGTATTTT	CASSLARRGGSDTQYF
TRBV6-7	many	TRBJ2-3	TRBD2	15	TGTGCCAGCAGCCGGGGGGAGGCAAGCACAGATACGCAGTATTTT	CASSRGEASTDTQYF
TRBV4-1	many	TRBJ1-6	TRBD1	15	TGCGCCAGCAGCCAAGGATGGGACAGGGGTTCACCCCTCCACTTT	CASSQGWDRGSPLHF
TRBV2	NA	TRBJ1-4	NA	14	TGTGCCAGCAGTGATATGGGAATCAATGAAAAACTGTTTTTT	CASSDMGINEKLFF
TRBV18	NA	TRBJ2-4	TRBD1	16	TGTGCCAGCTCACCAGACAGGGGGCTAGCCAAAAACATTCAGTACTTC	CASSPDRGLAKNIQYF
TRBV7-8	many	TRBJ2-7	NA	15	TGTGCCAGCAGCTTAGGAACGGGAATAGGGTACGAGCAGTACTTC	CASSLGTGIGYEQYF
TRBV15	many	TRBJ2-6	NA	15	TGTGCCACCAGCAGAGTCGGGGGCGAGGCCAACGTCCTGACTTTC	CATSRVGGEANVLTF
TRBV7-9	many	TRBJ2-2	NA	12	TGTGCCAGCTTGACCCCCACCGGGGAGCTGTTTTTT	CASLTPTGELFF
TRBV5-1	many	TRBJ2-3	NA	13	TGCGCCAGCACCGAGGACAGCTCCGATACGCAGTATTTT	CASTEDSSDTQYF
TRBV20-1	many	TRBJ2-7	NA	13	TGCAGTGCTCCACCTTTCGGGGGCAGCGAGCAGTACTTC	CSAPPFGGSEQYF
TRBV4-1	many	TRBJ2-5	NA	15	TGCGCCAGCAGCCACGAGGCCACGGGGGTAGAGACCCAGTACTTC	CASSHEATGVETQYF
TRBV6-5	many	TRBJ1-4	NA	13	TGTGCCAGCAGTTACTCGACAGGCGGCCAACTGTTTTTT	CASSYSTGGQLFF
TRBV3-1	few	TRBJ2-2	TRBD2	16	TGTGCCAGCAGCCAAGTACGTCGCGGGGGAGTCGGGGAGCTGTTTTTT	CASSQVRRGGVGELFF
TRBV28	NA	TRBJ2-7	NA	20	TGTGCCAGCAGTTTCCCGTCCACGCTGGGTCGGGGGCCGGTGGGCTACGAGCAGTACTTC	CASSFPSTLGRGPVGYEQYF
TRBV19	many	TRBJ2-7	TRBD1	14	TGTGCCACCGACCGGGACAGGGTCTCCTACGAGCAGTACTTC	CATDRDRVSYEQYF
TRBV13	NA	TRBJ1-6	NA	18	TGTGCCAGCAGCTTAGGTCGGACAGAGAGCTCCTATAATTCACCCCTCCACTTT	CASSLGRTESSYNSPLHF
TRBV24-1	NA	TRBJ2-5	NA	17	TGTGCCACCAGGTCACTATCAACCGGACGCGGCGGGGAGACCCAGTACTTC	CATRSLSTGRGGETQYF
TRBV6-5	many	TRBJ1-4	NA	16	TGTGCCAGCAGTTACGGGCAGGGGAGGGTTCATGAAAAACTGTTTTTT	CASSYGQGRVHEKLFF
TRBV20-1	many	TRBJ2-7	NA	15	TGCAGTGCTACGGACTTATCTGCCGACGTCTACGAGCAGTACTTC	CSATDLSADVYEQYF
TRBV29-1	NA	TRBJ2-1	NA	13	TGCAGCCCTCTAATCGGATCCCAGGGTGAGCAGTTCTTC	CSPLIGSQGEQFF
TRBV7-9	NA	TRBJ2-7	TRBD2	13	TGTGCCACGGGACTAGCGGGACCCTACGAGCAGTACTTC	CATGLAGPYEQYF
TRBV5-5	many	TRBJ1-2	NA	18	TGTGCCAGCAGCTGGAGAGGGGATGCGGGCCCCACCCCCTATGGCTACACCTTC	CASSWRGDAGPTPYGYTF
TRBV10-3	many	TRBJ2-1	NA	17	TGTGCCATCAGTGAACGACAGGCTAGCGGCTCCTACAATGAGCAGTTCTTC	CAISERQASGSYNEQFF